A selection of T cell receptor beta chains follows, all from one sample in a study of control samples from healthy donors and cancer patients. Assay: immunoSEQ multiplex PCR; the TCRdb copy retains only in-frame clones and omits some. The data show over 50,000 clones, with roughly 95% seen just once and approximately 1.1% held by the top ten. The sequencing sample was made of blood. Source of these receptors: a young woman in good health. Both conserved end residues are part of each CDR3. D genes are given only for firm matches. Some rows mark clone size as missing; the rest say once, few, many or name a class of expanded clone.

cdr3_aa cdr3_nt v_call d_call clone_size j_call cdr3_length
CATGDRGMDTQYF TGTGCCACCGGGGACAGGGGTATGGATACGCAGTATTTT TRBV19 TRBD1 - TRBJ2-3 13
CAISESLLNTEAFF TGTGCCATCAGTGAGTCGCTCTTGAACACTGAAGCTTTCTTT TRBV10-3 - - TRBJ1-1 14
CASSSRGIYEQYF TGTGCCAGCAGCTCGAGGGGAATCTACGAGCAGTACTTC TRBV7-8 - - TRBJ2-7 13
CASRPGQGPKGSGNTIYF TGTGCCAGCAGGCCGGGACAGGGGCCAAAAGGCTCTGGAAACACCATATATTTT TRBV2 TRBD1 - TRBJ1-3 18
CASSLAREDIQYF TGTGCCAGCAGCTTAGCCAGGGAGGACATTCAGTACTTC TRBV7-9 - - TRBJ2-4 13
CASSSREVSEAFF TGTGCCAGCAGCTCTAGAGAGGTTTCTGAAGCTTTCTTT TRBV3-1/TRBV3-2 - - TRBJ1-1 13
CAISPGATGFAEAFF TGTGCCATCAGTCCGGGGGCAACAGGGTTCGCTGAAGCTTTCTTT TRBV10-3 - - TRBJ1-1 15
CASRPTGSNEKLFF TGTGCCAGCAGGCCGACAGGGTCTAATGAAAAACTGTTTTTT TRBV6-5 TRBD1 - TRBJ1-4 14
CASSYSVVGTTYEQYF TGTGCCAGCAGTTACTCCGTCGTCGGGACGACCTACGAGCAGTACTTC TRBV6-2/TRBV6-3 - - TRBJ2-7 16
CASSPVAGAQIPAFF TGTGCCAGCAGCCCGGTCGCAGGGGCACAAATCCCGGCTTTCTTT TRBV9 - - TRBJ1-1 15
CASSTGYEQYF TGTGCCAGCAGTACAGGTTACGAGCAGTACTTC TRBV2 - - TRBJ2-7 11
CASSYSGTVEKLFF TGTGCCAGCAGTTACTCCGGGACGGTCGAAAAACTGTTTTTT TRBV6-5 - once TRBJ1-4 14
CASSRFGGNQPQHF TGCGCCAGCAGTCGATTCGGTGGCAATCAGCCCCAGCATTTT TRBV23-1 - - TRBJ1-5 14
CASSLSAETQYF TGTGCCAGCAGCTTATCGGCCGAGACCCAGTACTTC TRBV7-2 - - TRBJ2-5 12
CASSSLLPGAGADTQYF TGTGCCAGCAGCTCCCTTCTGCCAGGGGCGGGTGCAGATACGCAGTATTTT TRBV7-6 - - TRBJ2-3 17
CASSYEVNTEAFF TGTGCCAGCAGTTACGAGGTAAACACTGAAGCTTTCTTT TRBV6-5 - once TRBJ1-1 13
CASSQYYNEQFF TGCGCCAGCAGCCAATATTACAATGAGCAGTTCTTC TRBV4-1 - - TRBJ2-1 12
CASSFHSYEQYF TGTGCCAGCAGTTTTCATTCCTACGAGCAGTACTTC TRBV12-3/TRBV12-4 - - TRBJ2-7 12
CASSQGEVGELFF TGCGCCAGCAGCCAAGGGGAGGTCGGGGAGCTGTTTTTT TRBV4-3 - - TRBJ2-2 13
CASSFKDEQYF TGCGCCAGCAGCTTTAAGGACGAGCAGTACTTC TRBV5-1 - - TRBJ2-7 11
CSASLNREETQYF TGCAGTGCTAGTCTAAACAGAGAAGAGACCCAGTACTTC TRBV20-1 - once TRBJ2-5 13
CASSIGPNTEAFF TGTGCCAGTAGTATCGGACCAAACACTGAAGCTTTCTTT TRBV19 - once TRBJ1-1 13
CASSPGLAGARELFF TGTGCCAGCAGTCCGGGACTAGCCGGTGCCCGGGAGCTGTTTTTT TRBV3-1/TRBV3-2 TRBD2 - TRBJ2-2 15
CASSVGAGHPNTGELFF TGTGCCAGCAGCGTAGGAGCGGGACACCCGAACACCGGGGAGCTGTTTTTT TRBV9 - - TRBJ2-2 17
CASLRDHNQPQHF TGTGCCAGTCTACGGGACCACAATCAGCCCCAGCATTTT TRBV2 - once TRBJ1-5 13
CASSITGTPANEQFF TGTGCCAGTAGTATCACCGGGACACCCGCCAATGAGCAGTTCTTC TRBV19 - - TRBJ2-1 15
CATSRGRLRAAFYGYTF TGTGCCACCAGCAGAGGTAGATTGAGGGCGGCTTTCTATGGCTACACCTTC TRBV15 - - TRBJ1-2 17
CASSFSGRALGATNEKLFF TGTGCCAGCAGCTTTTCGGGCAGGGCCCTTGGTGCAACTAATGAAAAACTGTTTTTT TRBV12-1 - - TRBJ1-4 19
CAIKDPGLNTEAFF TGTGCCATCAAAGACCCAGGCCTGAACACTGAAGCTTTCTTT TRBV10-3 - - TRBJ1-1 14
CASSEDGGSWPQHF TGTGCCAGCAGCGAAGACGGCGGGTCGTGGCCCCAGCATTTT TRBV7-8 - - TRBJ1-5 14
CASSRSQNTEAFF TGTGCCAGCTCACGGTCCCAGAACACTGAAGCTTTCTTT TRBV18 - once TRBJ1-1 13
CASSEPGGSYNEQFF TGTGCCAGCAGTGAGCCCGGGGGTTCCTACAATGAGCAGTTCTTC TRBV6-1 - - TRBJ2-1 15
CASSPGQSSYNEQFF TGTGCCAGCAGCCCGGGACAGAGCTCCTACAATGAGCAGTTCTTC TRBV5-6 TRBD1 - TRBJ2-1 15
CASSFNNYGYTF TGTGCCAGCAGTTTTAACAACTATGGCTACACCTTC TRBV12-3/TRBV12-4 - - TRBJ1-2 12
CASSLAGGLDNEQFF TGCGCCAGCAGCTTGGCCGGGGGGCTCGACAATGAGCAGTTCTTC TRBV5-1 - - TRBJ2-1 15
CASSLELQGYNSPLHF TGCGCCAGCAGCTTGGAACTACAGGGTTATAATTCACCCCTCCACTTT TRBV5-1 - - TRBJ1-6 16
CASSLDTVTGNTIYF TGCGCCAGCAGCTTGGATACAGTTACTGGAAACACCATATATTTT TRBV5-1 - - TRBJ1-3 15
CASSLSTGQVNQPQHF TGTGCCAGCAGTTTATCTACCGGACAGGTCAATCAGCCCCAGCATTTT TRBV27 TRBD1 - TRBJ1-5 16
CASSAGAYEQYF TGTGCCAGCAGTGCGGGGGCCTACGAGCAGTACTTC TRBV12-3/TRBV12-4 TRBD2 once TRBJ2-7 12
CASSGQGLTNTGELFF TGTGCCAGCAGTGGACAGGGGCTTACGAACACCGGGGAGCTGTTTTTT TRBV2 TRBD1 - TRBJ2-2 16
CASRAATEAFF TGTGCCAGCAGGGCAGCCACTGAAGCTTTCTTT TRBV6-5 - - TRBJ1-1 11
CASSQDGQGRINFF TGTGCCAGCAGCCAAGATGGGCAGGGGCGTATCAATTTCTTT TRBV3-1/TRBV3-2 - - TRBJ1-1 14
CAWMIRGREFGYTF TGTGCCTGGATGATCAGGGGGCGTGAATTTGGCTACACCTTC TRBV30 TRBD1 - TRBJ1-2 14
CASSRPGQRTAGELFF TGTGCCAGCTCACGCCCCGGACAGAGGACCGCCGGGGAGCTGTTTTTT TRBV18 - - TRBJ2-2 16
CASRLTSGGANEQFF TGTGCCAGCAGACTAACTAGCGGGGGGGCCAATGAGCAGTTCTTC TRBV7-9 TRBD2 - TRBJ2-1 15
CASSKYYGCRVNYGYTF - TRBV21-1 - - TRBJ1-2 17
CASSLKGPWGYEQYF TGTGCCAGCAGTTTAAAGGGTCCGTGGGGCTACGAGCAGTACTTC TRBV27 - - TRBJ2-7 15
CASSIGGRGVGEQFF TGTGCCAGTAGTATAGGGGGCAGGGGGGTTGGTGAGCAGTTCTTC TRBV19 - - TRBJ2-1 15
CASSYSNLGDYGYTF TGTGCCAGCAGTTACTCGAATCTGGGCGACTATGGCTACACCTTC TRBV6-5 - - TRBJ1-2 15